The 27 T cell receptor beta chains in this list originate from one sample, sequenced in a study of monozygotic twins with inflammatory bowel disease. TCRdb re-called the 5' RACE reads and shows each CDR3 protein once, DNA omitted. The sample includes fewer than 200,000 distinct CDR3 sequences. Sequenced sample: blood. Receptor source: a human donor with ulcerative colitis or Crohn's disease, or a healthy co-twin of an affected twin (not recorded which).

This chain connects TRBV12-3 or TRBV12-4 to TRBJ2-7; TCRdb picks TRBD1, but there is no DNA to check that call. The CDR3 extends over 14 amino acids. This CDR3 reads CASTPGQGISEQYF.

The gene calls are TRBV20-1 and TRBJ2-5; TCRdb designates TRBD2, a call that cannot be tested without DNA. The CDR3 is 16 residues long. The germline V gene has CDR1 DFQATT and CDR2 SNEGSKA (reference sequence). CDR3: CSARDFTSGGQETQYF.

The chain has TRBV10-3 and TRBJ2-1; TCRdb indicates TRBD2, and absent DNA this call remains unverified. Germline V gene data show CDR1 as ENHRY and CDR2 as SYGVKD. The CDR3 consists of 15 residues. This CDR3 reads CAISESESSGREQFF.

The J gene is TRBJ2-3, the V gene TRBV12-3 or TRBV12-4; the TCRdb call, TRBD2, lacks DNA for checking. The CDR3 is made up of 14 amino acids. CDR3 protein: CASSLLAGTDTQYF.

J is TRBJ2-1 and V is TRBV3-1; TCRdb's D call of TRBD2 is untestable without DNA. The CDR3 covers 16 residues. Germline V gene data show CDR1 as LGHDT and CDR2 as YNNKEL (reference sequence). CDR3: CASSPASGGAGNEQFF.

The chain joins TRBV7-6 to TRBJ2-2; the D call of TRBD2 rests on TCRdb alone, since no DNA is present to check it. The CDR3 sequence is 17 residues long. Germline CDR1 reads SGHVS; CDR2 reads FNYEAQ. CDR3 amino acids: CASSPGLAGGHTGELFF.

The rearrangement joins TRBV4-1 to TRBJ2-3; the D call from TCRdb, TRBD1, cannot be confirmed without DNA. This CDR3 comprises 15 residues. Germline V gene lookup returns CDR1 MGHRA and CDR2 YSYEKL. This chain's CDR3 is CASSHRQGSTDTQYF.

The V gene is TRBV3-1, the J gene TRBJ2-1; TCRdb's D call, TRBD2, is unchecked because there is no DNA. This CDR3 has 16 residues. Germline CDR1 reads LGHDT; CDR2 reads YNNKEL (reference sequence). The CDR3 reads CASSPALVKGDNEQFF.

The CDR3 protein is CASSLRGVPYEQYF. The chain joins TRBV5-1 to TRBJ2-7; TCRdb's D call of TRBD1 is untestable without DNA. In germline, CDR1 is SGHRS, CDR2 YFSETQ. This CDR3 is 14 amino acids long.

The V gene is TRBV20-1, the J gene TRBJ1-2; checking the TCRdb D call of TRBD1 is not possible without DNA. Looked up from germline, CDR1 is DFQATT and CDR2 is SNEGSKA (reference sequence). This CDR3 comprises 13 residues. CDR3 sequence: CSARDQIGMGYTF.

The rearrangement uses TRBV7-3 and TRBJ2-6. This CDR3 comprises 15 residues. The germline gives CDR1 SGHTA, CDR2 FQGTGA. The CDR3 is CASSPSPQVANVLTF.

This chain links TRBV30 with TRBJ1-1. Germline V gene data show CDR1 as GTSNPN and CDR2 as SVGIG (reference sequence). There are 16 residues in the CDR3. The CDR3 is CAWSVLGRDTYTEAFF.

The chain uses TRBV20-1 and TRBJ2-7; checking the TCRdb D call of TRBD2 is not possible without DNA. The CDR3 length is 15 residues. From germline, CDR1 is DFQATT and CDR2 SNEGSKA (reference sequence). CDR3 loop: CSARDIEDSSYEQYF.

The chain uses TRBV9 and TRBJ1-3; without DNA, the TCRdb call of TRBD1 cannot be checked. Germline-derived CDR1 and CDR2 are SGDLS and YYNGEE. The CDR3 extends over 16 amino acids. The CDR3 sequence: CASSVVGAGSGNTIYF.

This rearrangement joins TRBV5-1 to TRBJ2-7; the TCRdb call, TRBD1, lacks DNA for checking. Per germline, CDR1 SGHRS and CDR2 YFSETQ. The CDR3 sequence is 13 residues long. Here the CDR3 reads CASNDLQGDEQYF.

The rearrangement uses TRBV7-9 and TRBJ2-3; the TCRdb D gene call, TRBD2, has no DNA to confirm it. The CDR3 is made up of 14 amino acids. The germline V gene encodes CDR1 SEHNR and CDR2 FQNEAQ (reference sequence). The CDR3 loop is CASRGGTSTDTQYF. Variable domain in full (rest from reference TRBV7-9 and TRBJ2-3): DTGVSQNPRHKITKRGQNVTFRCDPISEHNRLYWYRQTLGQGPEFLTYFQNEAQLEKSRLLSDRFSAERPKGSFSTLEIQRTEQGDSAMYLCASRGGTSTDTQYFGPGTRLTVL.

The J gene is TRBJ1-6, the V gene TRBV6-1; TCRdb names TRBD1, which stays unverified in the absence of DNA. Per germline, CDR1 MNHNS and CDR2 SASEGT. This CDR3 has 15 amino acids. The chain's CDR3 is CASRTRVGGFSPLHF.

V is TRBV15 and J is TRBJ2-5; the TCRdb D gene call, TRBD2, has no DNA to confirm it. The CDR3 is 15 residues long. Germline CDR1 is LNHNV and CDR2 is YYDKDF (reference sequence). The CDR3 is CATAPGLAAQETQYF.

This chain uses TRBV7-8 with TRBJ1-5; without DNA, the TCRdb call of TRBD1 cannot be checked. Germline V lookup: CDR1 SGHVS, CDR2 FQNEAQ. The CDR3 is made up of 14 amino acids. This chain's CDR3 is CASSLGSRNQPQHF.

CDR3 in amino acids: CASSLVALSAEAFF. The rearrangement joins TRBV7-2 to TRBJ1-1; the TCRdb D gene call, TRBD1, has no DNA to confirm it. This CDR3 is built from 14 residues. From germline, CDR1 is SGHTA and CDR2 FQGNSA.

The genes are TRBV5-1 and TRBJ2-7. The V gene's germline CDR1 is SGHRS and CDR2 YFSETQ. The CDR3 covers 14 residues. The CDR3 loop is CASSLDQPSYEQYF.

V usage is TRBV5-1 and J usage is TRBJ2-5; the TRBD1 assignment by TCRdb is unverifiable without DNA. The CDR3 runs 15 residues. CDR1 and CDR2 (germline): SGHRS, YFSETQ. CDR3 sequence reads: CASSLQAGGQETQYF.

This chain connects TRBV20-1 to TRBJ2-2; the D call of TRBD1 rests on TCRdb alone, since no DNA is present to check it. CDR1 and CDR2 from the germline V gene are DFQATT and SNEGSKA (reference sequence). CDR3 size: 16 residues. CDR3 in amino acids: CSAALADGRGTGELFF.

The V and J genes are TRBV5-5 and TRBJ2-3. CDR1 is SGHKS and CDR2 is YYEKEE in the germline V gene (reference sequence). This CDR3 comprises 12 residues. The CDR3 loop is CASSWGTDTQYF.

The chain combines TRBV5-1 with TRBJ2-3; the TRBD1 assignment by TCRdb is unverifiable without DNA. The V gene's germline CDR1 is SGHRS and CDR2 YFSETQ. The CDR3 has 16 residues. This CDR3 reads CASSLGTGGSTDTQYF.

This rearrangement joins TRBV12-3 or TRBV12-4 to TRBJ1-2. The CDR3 covers 13 residues. The CDR3 loop is CASSLSEYDGYTF.

The chain couples TRBV4-3 to TRBJ2-2; TCRdb picks TRBD1, but there is no DNA to check that call. The CDR3 is 13 amino acids. Germline CDR1 and CDR2: LGHNA and YSLEER. Here the CDR3 reads CASSQAVSLGLFF.